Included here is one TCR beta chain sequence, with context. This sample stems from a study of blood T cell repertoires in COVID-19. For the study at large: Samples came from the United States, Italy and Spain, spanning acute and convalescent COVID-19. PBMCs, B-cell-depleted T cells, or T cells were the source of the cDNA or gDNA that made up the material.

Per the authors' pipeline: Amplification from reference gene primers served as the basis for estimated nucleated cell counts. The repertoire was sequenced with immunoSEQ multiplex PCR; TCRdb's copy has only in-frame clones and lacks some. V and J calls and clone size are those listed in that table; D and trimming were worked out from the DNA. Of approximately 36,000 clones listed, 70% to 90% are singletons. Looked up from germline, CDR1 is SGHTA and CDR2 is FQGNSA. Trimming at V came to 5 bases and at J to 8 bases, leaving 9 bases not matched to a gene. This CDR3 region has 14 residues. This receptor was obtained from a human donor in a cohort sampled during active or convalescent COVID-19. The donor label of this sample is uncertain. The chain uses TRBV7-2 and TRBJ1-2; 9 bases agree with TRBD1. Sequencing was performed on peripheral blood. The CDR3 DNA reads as TGTGCCAGCAGCAAAGGACAGGGGCGGGAAGGCTACACCTTC. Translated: CASSKGQGREGYTF. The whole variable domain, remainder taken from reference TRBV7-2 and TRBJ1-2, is GAGVSQSPSNKVTEKGKDVELRCDPISGHTALYWYRQSLGQGLEFLIYFQGNSAPDKSGLPSDRFSAERTGGSVSTLTIQRTQQEDSAVYLCASSKGQGREGYTFGSGTRLTVV.